The sequence of this T cell receptor beta chain was determined in a study of cytomegalovirus exposure and HLA in healthy donors (dated by TCRdb to the late 2010s). About the study as a whole: According to an earlier analysis of 587 of the donors, 150 million to 200 million T cells yielded over 100 million unique TCR beta sequences and about 300 Gb of sequence data. In a later genetic analysis, genome-wide SNP genotypes for about 65% of the 666 donors were used, and that subset was treated as a discovery cohort. An earlier analysis of 587 of the donors used high-throughput TCR beta sequencing to judge whether each TCR beta V gene segment behaved as functional or pseudogenic. The aim of the study was to test whether cataloging public T cell receptors could identify signatures of past pathogen exposure. Donor age, sex, ethnicity and CMV serostatus were collected together with the repertoire data. Rather than drawing on any new phenotypic data, the later analysis identified candidate immune exposures from TCR beta sequences and the way those sequences occurred across donors. Using immunosequencing, the study profiled T cell repertoires from 640 or so subjects and related those repertoires to cytomegalovirus serostatus. Around 330 gigabases of sequencing data and about 92 million unique TCR sequences made up an early release that covered under 750 HLA-typed donors. High-throughput TCR immunosequencing, statistical association of individual TCRs with disease status, and machine learning were combined to predict cytomegalovirus infection status. On average, 235,054 unique TCR beta nucleotide sequences were sequenced per donor among 398 genotyped donors of the cohort, with 15% to 20% of those sequences being non-productive. Typing coverage varied by locus: roughly 629-640 donors for A, B, C, DRB1 and DQB1; roughly 510 for DQA1; some 610 for DPA1; approximately 450 for DPB1. A later analysis re-analyzed previously published TCR beta repertoires from roughly 630 donors and added high-resolution HLA genotyping to study TCR occurrence patterns. Besides the first cohort of more than 650 subjects, a separate validation cohort made up of over 95 different subjects was used. All discovery cohort repertoires had been generated on a single sequencing platform. Because of strong linkage in the cohort, four to six DR-DQ haplotypes were treated as single units for association and clustering. Both class I and class II loci were covered by HLA typing, at four-digit resolution. The genetic ancestry cluster associated with self-reported Caucasian donors included 81% of the approximately 400 genotyped donors. General conclusions and limits of the study: Several of the top co-occurrence clusters appeared to be linked to parvovirus B19, influenza, CMV and Epstein-Barr virus, according to a later analysis. The 87-base-pair reads could not distinguish some IMGT-functional V segments, including TRBV6-2 and TRBV6-3, so those segments were excluded. An earlier analysis of 587 of the donors showed that most TCR beta V segments appeared in productive rearrangements either about 87% or about 30% of the time, which broadly matched IMGT annotations. A later genetic analysis associated a missense DCLRE1C variant with V-gene and J-gene trimming of TCR beta chains, and an independent cohort replicated the association. A total of 150 or so TCR beta chains were listed by the study as associated with cytomegalovirus. According to a later analysis, TCR association rates differed among HLA loci, with DRB1 alleles showing the most associated TCRs and HLA-C alleles showing the fewest. Immune exposure information for the cohort was limited to CMV serostatus. A few of the identified cytomegalovirus-associated TCR beta chains were confirmed in vitro to be specific for cytomegalovirus antigens. A further reported finding was that TCR beta sequences accurately predicted the HLA-A and HLA-B alleles for most subjects in the first cohort. According to a later analysis, most CMV-associated TCR beta chains appeared to be HLA-restricted, and the HLA associations seemed to be driven largely by CMV exposure. Because counts were too low, about 17 rarely observed V segments, including chromosome 9 orphons, were excluded from the earlier analysis of around 640 of the donors. Across donors, most TCR sequences were observed very rarely, whereas some public TCRs were present in many individuals. Roughly uniform sequencing depth across donors was assumed in presence/absence analyses, although this assumption may not hold. This cohort had only TCR beta chains sequenced, and the lack of alpha or paired-chain data limited which features could be detected. The classifier was reported to diagnose cytomegalovirus status with high specificity and sensitivity in both the original and validation cohorts. In a later analysis, HLA-associated TCR beta chains were found to be more clonally expanded and to have lower generation probabilities than equally common non-associated chains. Linkage disequilibrium might explain the correlated functional status among segregating V segments, but an unknown experimental factor could not be excluded. A cluster of highly shared sequence variants was judged likely to be a technical artifact of the sequencing pipeline. The authors suggested that the approach could potentially be generalized to other disease states and immunological phenotypes. HLA typing was unavailable for some donors at each locus, so association tests used only the typed subset. Strong co-occurrence of HLA alleles, especially DR and DQ, made assigning TCR associations to individual alleles difficult. According to a later genetic analysis, donors in an Asian-associated ancestry cluster had fewer N-insertions in productive TCRs than the approximately 690-donor mean. A later analysis associated 16,951 TCR beta sequences with specific HLA alleles at a false discovery rate of 0.05.

In total, 666 healthy bone marrow donors made up the cohort. At the time of sampling, every cohort member was nominally healthy, though immune exposures that went unrecorded were likely present. The donor tested CMV seronegative and was one of the 352 seronegative cohort members. A peripheral blood sample was collected from each donor, and TCR beta sequencing was performed on peripheral blood mononuclear cells. Genomic DNA was extracted from the blood cell samples with the Qiagen DNeasy Blood Extraction Kit. CDR1 and CDR2, looked up from the germline V gene, are MGHDK and SYGVNS. From the cysteine through the phenylalanine, the CDR3 covers 13 amino acids. Here the CDR3 DNA is all that survives: 39 bases in frame from base 1. After removal of 4 bases from V and 6 bases from J, the junction retains 2 bases not matched to a gene. Worth noting for this clone: What this receptor recognizes is not known. Base qualities are missing; no much larger clone stands one base away.

The library was generated by the immunoSEQ multiplex PCR assay. The multiplex PCR relied on a mix of 60 forward primers for TCR Vbeta segments and 13 reverse primers for TCR Jbeta segments. The CDR3 region of rearranged TCR beta genes was amplified from genomic DNA by a multiplex PCR assay. On the Illumina HiSeq System, the amplified TCR beta libraries were sequenced as 87-base-pair reads. Processing in the source paper ran as follows. Across the roughly 700 repertoires, a later analysis counted 80 million or so unique TCR beta chains, about 10 million of which were shared by at least two donors. A nearest-neighbor algorithm error-corrected the raw reads and collapsed the reads into unique sequences, merging closely related sequences to remove PCR and sequencing errors. Alignment of CDR3 sequences to IMGT reference sequences was used to assign V, D and J gene segments. For a sequence to be retained, a match of at least six nucleotides to both a V gene segment and a J gene segment was required. A rearrangement was called productive if the CDR3 had no stop codons and remained in frame with V and J, and every other rearrangement was called non-productive. Following IMGT convention, CDR3 was defined as the stretch from the second conserved V-encoded cysteine up to the conserved J-encoded phenylalanine. The earlier analysis of some 550 of the donors excluded any sequence lacking an unambiguous match to a single V gene segment. In an earlier analysis of roughly 600 of the donors, a V segment was called functional when productive rearrangements were above 56.7%, and segregating when the standard deviation between donors exceeded 5%. A statistical classification framework was developed to diagnose cytomegalovirus status using the catalog of TCR beta chain sequences. In a later analysis, TCR nucleotide sequences were compared against IMGT/GENE-DB human TR gene sequences so that V and J genes could be assigned. The TCRdist pipeline was used in a later analysis to assign CDR3 sequences and most-parsimonious VDJ recombination scenarios. A later analysis defined each TCR beta chain by its CDR3 amino acid sequence plus V-gene family, and excluded reads lacking a unique V-gene family. A later analysis removed 500 to 650 highly shared, low-generation-probability nucleotide sequences to deal with suspected cross-contamination and a sequencing artifact. In a later analysis, a clonal expansion index for each public chain was calculated from normalized within-repertoire ranks of inferred template counts. A later analysis computed generation probabilities with a VDJ recombination model fitted to out-of-frame rearrangements, and checked the results against IGoR. In a later analysis, hypergeometric tests were used to score TCR-TCR, TCR-HLA and TCR-CMV co-occurrence, with a repertoire-size bias correction applied to TCR pairs. To estimate false discovery rates, a later analysis permuted the HLA or CMV assignments 20 times. In a later analysis, co-occurring TCRs were grouped using DBSCAN, and TCRdist sequence similarity was added for clustering within HLA-allele-positive subsets. For co-occurrence clustering, repertoires with fewer than 30,000 or more than 120,000 public chains were excluded, along with roughly five repertoires with anomalous nucleotide sharing. TCRdb limited this immuneACCESS table to in-frame rearrangements with V and J called. A share of clones is missing; checked studies link under half to unresolved V genes, and the rest is unexplained. From that table come the V and J calls and clone size; the DNA was used to work out D and trimming. This sample comprises some 150,000 clones, about 86% of them detected only once. Less than 5.5% of the sample is taken by the ten largest.

The sample comprised PBMCs. This clonotype originated in a woman aged 25 to 39 in good health and CMV-seronegative. The chain is made from TRBV25-1 and TRBJ2-2; TRBD2 aligns with 7 central bases. The sequence in DNA is TGTGCCAGCAGTGGGAGCGGGGCCGGGGAGCTGTTTTTT. This sequence encodes CASSGSGAGELFF.